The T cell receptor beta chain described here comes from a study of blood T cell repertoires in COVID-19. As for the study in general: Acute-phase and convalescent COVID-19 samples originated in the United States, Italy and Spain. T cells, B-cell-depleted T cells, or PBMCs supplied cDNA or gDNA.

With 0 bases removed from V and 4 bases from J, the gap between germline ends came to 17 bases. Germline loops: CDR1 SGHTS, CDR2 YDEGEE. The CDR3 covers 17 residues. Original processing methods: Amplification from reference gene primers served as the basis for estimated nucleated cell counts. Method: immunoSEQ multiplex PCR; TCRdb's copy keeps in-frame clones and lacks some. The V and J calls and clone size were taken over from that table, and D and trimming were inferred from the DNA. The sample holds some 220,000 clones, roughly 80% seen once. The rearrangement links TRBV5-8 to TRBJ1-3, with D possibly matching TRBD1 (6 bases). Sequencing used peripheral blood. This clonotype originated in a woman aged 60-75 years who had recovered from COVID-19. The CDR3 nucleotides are TGTGCCAGCAGCTTGGCCTCCGGGGGGCTTTTCGGAAACACCATATATTTT. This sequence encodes CASSLASGGLFGNTIYF.